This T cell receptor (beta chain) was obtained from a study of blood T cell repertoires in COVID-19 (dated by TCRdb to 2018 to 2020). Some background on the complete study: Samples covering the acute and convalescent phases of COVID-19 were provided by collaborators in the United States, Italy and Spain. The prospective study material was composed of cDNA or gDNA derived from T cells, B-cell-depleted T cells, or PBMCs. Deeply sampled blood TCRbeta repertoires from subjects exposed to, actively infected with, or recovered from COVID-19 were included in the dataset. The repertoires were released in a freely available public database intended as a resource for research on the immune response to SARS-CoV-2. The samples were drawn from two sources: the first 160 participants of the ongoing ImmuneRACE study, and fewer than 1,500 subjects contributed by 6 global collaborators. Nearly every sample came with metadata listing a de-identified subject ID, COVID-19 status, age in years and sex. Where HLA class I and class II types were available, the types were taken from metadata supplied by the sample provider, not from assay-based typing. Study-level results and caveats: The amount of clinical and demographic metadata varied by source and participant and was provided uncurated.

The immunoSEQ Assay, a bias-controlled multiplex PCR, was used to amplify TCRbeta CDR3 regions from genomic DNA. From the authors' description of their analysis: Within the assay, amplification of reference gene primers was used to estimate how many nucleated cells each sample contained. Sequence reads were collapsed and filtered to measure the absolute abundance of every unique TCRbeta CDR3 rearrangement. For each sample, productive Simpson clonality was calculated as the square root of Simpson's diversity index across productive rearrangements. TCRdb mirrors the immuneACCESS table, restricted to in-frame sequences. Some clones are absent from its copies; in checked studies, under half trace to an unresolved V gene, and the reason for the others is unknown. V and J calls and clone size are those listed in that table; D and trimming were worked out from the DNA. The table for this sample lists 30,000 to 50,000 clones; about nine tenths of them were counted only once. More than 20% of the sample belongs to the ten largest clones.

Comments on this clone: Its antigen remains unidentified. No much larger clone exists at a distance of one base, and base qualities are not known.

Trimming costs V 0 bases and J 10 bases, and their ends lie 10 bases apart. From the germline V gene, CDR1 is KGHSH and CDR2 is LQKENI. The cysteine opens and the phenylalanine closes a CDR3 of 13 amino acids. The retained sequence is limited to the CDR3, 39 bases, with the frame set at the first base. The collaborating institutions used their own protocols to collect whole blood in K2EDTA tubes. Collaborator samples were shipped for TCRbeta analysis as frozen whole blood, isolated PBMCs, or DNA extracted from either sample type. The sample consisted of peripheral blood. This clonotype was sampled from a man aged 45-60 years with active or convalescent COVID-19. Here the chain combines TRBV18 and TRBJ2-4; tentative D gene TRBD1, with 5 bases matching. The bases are TGTGCCAGCTCACCACCGGACATTAAAATTCAGTACTTC. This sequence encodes CASSPPDIKIQYF.